Listed below are T cell receptor beta chains from one sample, sequenced in a study of PD-L1 blockade in urothelial cancer. Libraries were prepared by immunoSEQ multiplex PCR; TCRdb keeps only in-frame clonotypes and omits some of them. Altogether about 120,000 clones are present, 85% to 90% being singletons, with the ten largest covering more than 1.5%. Sequencing used PBMCs, obtained around atezolizumab (anti-PD-L1) treatment. Receptors were obtained from a man in his sixties with urothelial cancer. The CDR3 runs from the conserved cysteine through the conserved F or W. The D gene is left open where the match is weak. Part of the rows lack a size; the others show once, few, many or a class for expanded clones.

CDR3 | DNA | size | J | V | D
CASGRDTEGPQHF | TGTGCCAGCGGCCGGGACACCGAAGGGCCCCAGCATTTT | . | TRBJ1-5 | TRBV28 | .
CASSLSQEDTEAFF | TGTGCCAGCAGTTTATCGCAGGAGGACACTGAAGCTTTCTTT | . | TRBJ1-1 | TRBV28 | .
CASSIQADSGNTIYF | TGTGCCAGTAGTATCCAGGCTGACTCTGGAAACACCATATATTTT | . | TRBJ1-3 | TRBV19 | .
CSVDPPAGEITDTQYF | TGCAGCGTTGACCCGCCAGCGGGGGAGATCACAGATACGCAGTATTTT | . | TRBJ2-3 | TRBV29-1 | TRBD2
CAISPLWTSGMEREQFF | TGTGCCATCAGTCCGCTTTGGACTAGCGGGATGGAACGTGAGCAGTTCTTC | . | TRBJ2-1 | TRBV10-3 | TRBD2
CASRPRQGSYEQYF | TGTGCCAGCAGACCACGACAGGGGTCCTACGAGCAGTACTTC | . | TRBJ2-7 | TRBV11-2 | TRBD1
CASSLWASGGTVSEDTQYF | TGCGCCAGCAGCTTGTGGGCTAGCGGGGGGACCGTCTCGGAAGATACGCAGTATTTT | . | TRBJ2-3 | TRBV5-1 | TRBD2
CTSSQDYGSRGLGNQPQHF | TGCACCAGCAGCCAAGATTACGGGAGCAGGGGGTTGGGCAATCAGCCCCAGCATTTT | . | TRBJ1-5 | TRBV1 | .
CASSPRQGVSQETQYF | TGTGCCAGCTCACCACGGCAGGGTGTGAGCCAAGAGACCCAGTACTTC | . | TRBJ2-5 | TRBV18 | .
CASRNYQGASDTQYF | TGTGCCAGCAGGAATTACCAGGGGGCCTCAGATACGCAGTATTTT | . | TRBJ2-3 | TRBV6-6 | TRBD1
CASGRRGGYEQYF | TGTGCCAGCGGACGGCGGGGGGGGTACGAGCAGTACTTC | . | TRBJ2-7 | TRBV11-3 | TRBD2
CASSLPGMNTEAFF | TGTGCCAGCAGTTTACCAGGGATGAACACTGAAGCTTTCTTT | . | TRBJ1-1 | TRBV6-5 | .
CASSFLGGEGNEQFF | TGTGCCAGCAGCTTTTTGGGGGGTGAAGGCAATGAGCAGTTCTTC | . | TRBJ2-1 | TRBV7-3 | .
CASSQGTASPNSPLHF | TGCGCCAGCAGCCAAGGGACAGCTAGTCCCAATTCACCCCTCCACTTT | . | TRBJ1-6 | TRBV4-1 | .
CASSSNRATSEAFF | TGTGCCAGCAGTTCCAACCGCGCAACCTCTGAAGCTTTCTTT | once | TRBJ1-1 | TRBV6-5 | .
CAISESTGGGEAFF | TGTGCCATCAGTGAGTCGACAGGAGGAGGTGAAGCTTTCTTT | . | TRBJ1-1 | TRBV10-3 | .
CASSSHGSYNEQFF | TGTGCCAGCAGCTCACACGGGAGTTACAATGAGCAGTTCTTC | . | TRBJ2-1 | TRBV11-2 | .
CAWSVQGAVAFF | TGTGCCTGGAGTGTACAAGGGGCGGTAGCTTTCTTT | few | TRBJ1-1 | TRBV30 | .
CASSFGLAGDTDTQYF | TGTGCCAGCAGCTTCGGACTAGCGGGAGACACAGATACGCAGTATTTT | . | TRBJ2-3 | TRBV11-2 | TRBD2
CASRQENTEAFF | TGTGCCAGCAGACAGGAGAACACTGAAGCTTTCTTT | . | TRBJ1-1 | TRBV6-5 | .